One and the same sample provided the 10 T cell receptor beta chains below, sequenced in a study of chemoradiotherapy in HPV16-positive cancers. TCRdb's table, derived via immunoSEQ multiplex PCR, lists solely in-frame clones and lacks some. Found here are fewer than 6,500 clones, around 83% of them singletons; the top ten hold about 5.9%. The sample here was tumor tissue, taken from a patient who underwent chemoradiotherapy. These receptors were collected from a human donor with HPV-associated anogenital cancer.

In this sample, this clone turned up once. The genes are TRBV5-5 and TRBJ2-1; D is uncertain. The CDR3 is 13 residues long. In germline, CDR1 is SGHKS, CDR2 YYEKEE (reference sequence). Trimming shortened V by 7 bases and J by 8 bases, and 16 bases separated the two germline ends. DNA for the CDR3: TGTGCCAGCCGGGTGATGTTATCCGATGAGCAGTTCTTC. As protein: CASRVMLSDEQFF.

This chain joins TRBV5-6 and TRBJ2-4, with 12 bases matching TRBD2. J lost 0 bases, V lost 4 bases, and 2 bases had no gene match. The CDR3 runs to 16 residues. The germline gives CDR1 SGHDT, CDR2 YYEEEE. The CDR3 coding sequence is TGTGCCAGCAGCCGGGGACTAGCGGGAGCCAAAAACATTCAGTACTTC. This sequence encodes CASSRGLAGAKNIQYF.

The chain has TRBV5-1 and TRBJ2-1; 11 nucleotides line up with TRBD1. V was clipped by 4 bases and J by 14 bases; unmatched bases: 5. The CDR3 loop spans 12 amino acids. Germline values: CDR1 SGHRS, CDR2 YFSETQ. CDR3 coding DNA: TGCGCCAGCAGCCGACGGGGACAGGGGGAGTTCTTC. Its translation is CASSRRGQGEFF.

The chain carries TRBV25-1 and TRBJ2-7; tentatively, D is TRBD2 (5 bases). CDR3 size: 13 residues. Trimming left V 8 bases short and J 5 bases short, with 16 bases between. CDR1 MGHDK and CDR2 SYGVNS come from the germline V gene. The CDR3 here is CASARESANEQYF. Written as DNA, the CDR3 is TGTGCCAGCGCCCGGGAAAGCGCGAACGAGCAGTACTTC.

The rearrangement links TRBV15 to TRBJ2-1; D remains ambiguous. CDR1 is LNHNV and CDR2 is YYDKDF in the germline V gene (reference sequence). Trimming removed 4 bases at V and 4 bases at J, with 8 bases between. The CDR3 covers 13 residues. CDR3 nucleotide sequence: TGTGCCACCAGCATTCGGGCGTACAATGAGCAGTTCTTC. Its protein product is CATSIRAYNEQFF.

The CDR3 loop reads CASSLRTGGLRTEAFF. Written as DNA, the CDR3 is TGTGCCAGCAGCTTAAGGACAGGGGGCTTGAGAACTGAAGCTTTCTTT. The chain employs TRBV11-3 and TRBJ1-1; 11 bases line up with TRBD1. The CDR3 is 16 residues long. Unmatched junction bases numbered 7, after V lost 2 bases and J lost 5 bases. The germline V gene has CDR1 SGHNT and CDR2 YENEEA.

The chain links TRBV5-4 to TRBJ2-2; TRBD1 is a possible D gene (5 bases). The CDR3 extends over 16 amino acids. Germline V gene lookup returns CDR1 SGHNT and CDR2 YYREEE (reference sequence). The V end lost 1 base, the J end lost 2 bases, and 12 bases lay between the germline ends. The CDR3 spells CASSLSQGSNTGELFF. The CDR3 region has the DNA TGTGCCAGCAGCTTGAGCCAGGGCTCTAACACCGGGGAGCTGTTTTTT.

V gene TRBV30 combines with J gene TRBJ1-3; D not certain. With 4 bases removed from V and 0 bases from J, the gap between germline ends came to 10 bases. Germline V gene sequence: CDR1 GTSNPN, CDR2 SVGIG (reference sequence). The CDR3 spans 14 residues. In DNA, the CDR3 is TGTGCCTGGACCCCGGGCCACTCTGGAAACACCATATATTTT. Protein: CAWTPGHSGNTIYF.

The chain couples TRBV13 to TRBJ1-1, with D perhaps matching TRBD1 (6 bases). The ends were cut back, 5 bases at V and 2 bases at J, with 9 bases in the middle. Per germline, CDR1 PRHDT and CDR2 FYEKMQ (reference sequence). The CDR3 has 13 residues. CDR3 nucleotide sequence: TGTGCCAGCAGCCGGACAGAAAACACTGAAGCTTTCTTT. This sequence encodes CASSRTENTEAFF.

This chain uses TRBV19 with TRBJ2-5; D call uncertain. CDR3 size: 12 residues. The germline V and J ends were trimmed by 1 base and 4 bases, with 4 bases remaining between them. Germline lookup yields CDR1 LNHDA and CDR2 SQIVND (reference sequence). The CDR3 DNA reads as TGTGCCAGTAGTATAGGAGGAGAGACCCAGTACTTC. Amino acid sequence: CASSIGGETQYF.